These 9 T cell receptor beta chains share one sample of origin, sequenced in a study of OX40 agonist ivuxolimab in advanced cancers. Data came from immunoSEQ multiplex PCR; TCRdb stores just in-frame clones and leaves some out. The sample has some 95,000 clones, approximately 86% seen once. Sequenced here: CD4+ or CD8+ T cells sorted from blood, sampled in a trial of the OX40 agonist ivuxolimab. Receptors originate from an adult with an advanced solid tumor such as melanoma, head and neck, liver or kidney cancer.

The CDR3 DNA reads TGCGCCAGCAGCCGGGCCGCGACAAATGAGCAGTTCTTC. Translated, it gives CASSRAATNEQFF. The chain couples TRBV4-1 to TRBJ2-1; no clear D. V shed 4 bases and J shed 7 bases, with 11 bases lying between them. The CDR3 covers 13 residues. In germline, CDR1 is MGHRA, CDR2 YSYEKL.

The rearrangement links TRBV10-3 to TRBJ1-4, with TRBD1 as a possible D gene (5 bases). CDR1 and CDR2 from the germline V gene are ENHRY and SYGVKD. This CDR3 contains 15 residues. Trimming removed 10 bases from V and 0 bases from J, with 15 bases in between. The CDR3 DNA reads TGTGCCACTTCATGGGGCGGTTCAACTAATGAAAAACTGTTTTTT. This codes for CATSWGGSTNEKLFF.

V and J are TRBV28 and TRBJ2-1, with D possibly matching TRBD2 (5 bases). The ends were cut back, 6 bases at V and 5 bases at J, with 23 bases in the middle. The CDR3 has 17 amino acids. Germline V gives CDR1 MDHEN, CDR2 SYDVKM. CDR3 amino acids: CASRFGHSGRLNNEQFF. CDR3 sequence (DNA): TGTGCCAGCAGGTTCGGCCACTCGGGAAGGCTAAACAATGAGCAGTTCTTC.

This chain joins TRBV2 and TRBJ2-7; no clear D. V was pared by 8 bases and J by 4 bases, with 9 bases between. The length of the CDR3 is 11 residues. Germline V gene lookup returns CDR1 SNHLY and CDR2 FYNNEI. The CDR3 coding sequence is TGTGCCAGCTCCCCTTCATACGAGCAGTACTTC. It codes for CASSPSYEQYF. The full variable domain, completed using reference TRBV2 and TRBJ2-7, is EPEVTQTPSHQVTQMGQEVILRCVPISNHLYFYWYRQILGQKVEFLVSFYNNEISEKSEIFDDQFSVERPDGSNFTLKIRSTKLEDSAMYFCASSPSYEQYFGPGTRLTVT.

CDR3 loop: CASSQPELTDTQYF. The CDR3 coding sequence is TGTGCCAGCTCTCAGCCGGAACTCACAGATACGCAGTATTTT. The chain links TRBV18 to TRBJ2-3; D is undetermined. CDR1 and CDR2 (germline): KGHSH, LQKENI. This CDR3 contains 14 residues. V was pared by 6 bases and J by 2 bases, with 12 bases between. The full variable domain, in which reference TRBV18 and TRBJ2-3 provide the parts outside the CDR3, is NAGVMQNPRHLVRRRGQEARLRCSPMKGHSHVYWYRQLPEEGLKFMVYLQKENIIDESGMPKERFSAEFPKEGPSILRIQQVVRGDSAAYFCASSQPELTDTQYFGPGTRLTVL.

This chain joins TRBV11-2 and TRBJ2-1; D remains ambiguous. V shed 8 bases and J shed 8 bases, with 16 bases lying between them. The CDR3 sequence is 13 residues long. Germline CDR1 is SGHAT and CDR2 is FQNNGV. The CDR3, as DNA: TGTGCCAGCTCCTGGACCCTTATCGATGAGCAGTTCTTC. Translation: CASSWTLIDEQFF.

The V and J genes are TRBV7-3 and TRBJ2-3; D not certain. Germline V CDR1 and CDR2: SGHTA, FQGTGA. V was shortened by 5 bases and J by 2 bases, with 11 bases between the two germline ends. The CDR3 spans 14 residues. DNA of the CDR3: TGTGCCAGCAGCCTTAACCCAACCACAGATACGCAGTATTTT. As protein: CASSLNPTTDTQYF.

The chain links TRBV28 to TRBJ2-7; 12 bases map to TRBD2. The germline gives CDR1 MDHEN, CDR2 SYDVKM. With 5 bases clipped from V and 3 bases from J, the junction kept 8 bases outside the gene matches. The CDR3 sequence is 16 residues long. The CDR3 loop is CASSPPGLAGHYEQYF. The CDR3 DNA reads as TGTGCCAGCAGTCCCCCGGGACTAGCGGGCCACTACGAGCAGTACTTC.

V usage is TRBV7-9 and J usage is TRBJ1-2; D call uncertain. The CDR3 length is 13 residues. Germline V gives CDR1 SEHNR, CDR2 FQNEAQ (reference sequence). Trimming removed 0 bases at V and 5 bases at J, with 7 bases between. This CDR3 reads CASSLASEYGYTF. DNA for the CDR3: TGTGCCAGCAGCTTAGCTAGCGAGTATGGCTACACCTTC.